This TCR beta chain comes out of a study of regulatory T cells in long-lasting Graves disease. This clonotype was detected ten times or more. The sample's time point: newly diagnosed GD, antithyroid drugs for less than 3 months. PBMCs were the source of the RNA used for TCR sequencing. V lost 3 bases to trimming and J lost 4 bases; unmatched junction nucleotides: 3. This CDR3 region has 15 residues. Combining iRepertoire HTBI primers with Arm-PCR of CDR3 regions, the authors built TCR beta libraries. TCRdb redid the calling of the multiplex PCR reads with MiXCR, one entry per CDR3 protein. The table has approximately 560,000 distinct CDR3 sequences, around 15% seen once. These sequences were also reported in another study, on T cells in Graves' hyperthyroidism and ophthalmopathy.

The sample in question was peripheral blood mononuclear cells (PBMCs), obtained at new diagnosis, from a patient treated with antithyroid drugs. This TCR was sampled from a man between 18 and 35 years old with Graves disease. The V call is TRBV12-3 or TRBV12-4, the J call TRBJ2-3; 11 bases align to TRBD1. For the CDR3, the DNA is TGTGCCAGCAGTTTTCGGACAGGGGGCGCAGATACGCAGTATTTT. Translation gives CASSFRTGGADTQYF.